One and the same sample provided the 14 T cell receptor beta chains below, sequenced in a study of response to subunit inactivated influenza vaccine. MiXCR, applied by TCRdb to the RT-PCR reads, yields one record per CDR3 protein. The sample records 400,000 to 650,000 distinct CDR3 sequences, less than 7.5% being singletons. The sample here was PBMCs from blood, taken roughly 24 months after vaccination. The receptors here all came from a man aged 50 to 69 who received an inactivated influenza vaccine.

The rearrangement uses TRBV5-6 and TRBJ2-1; D perhaps matches TRBD2 (5 bases). This CDR3 has 14 amino acids. V was clipped by 6 bases and J by 0 bases, with 10 bases between them. The germline CDR1 and CDR2 sequences are SGHDT and YYEEEE. CDR3 nucleotide sequence: TGTGCCAGCAATGTAGGGAGCTCCTACAATGAGCAGTTCTTC. It specifies CASNVGSSYNEQFF. Using reference TRBV5-6 and TRBJ2-1 for the parts outside the CDR3, the full variable domain is DAGVTQSPTHLIKTRGQQVTLRCSPKSGHDTVSWYQQALGQGPQFIFQYYEEEERQRGNFPDRFSGHQFPNYSSELNVNALLLGDSALYLCASNVGSSYNEQFFGPGTRLTVL.

This clonotype was seen a few times. V gene TRBV5-1 combines with J gene TRBJ2-3; D gene ambiguous. The CDR3 contains 16 residues. Trimming pared 0 bases from V and 2 bases from J, leaving 13 bases between. Germline V lookup: CDR1 SGHRS, CDR2 YFSETQ. The CDR3 DNA reads as TGCGCCAGCAGCTTGGCCGATAGGTTTTTCACAGATACGCAGTATTTT. It is translated as CASSLADRFFTDTQYF.

V usage is TRBV3-1 and J usage is TRBJ1-3; 8 bases align to TRBD1. Germline assignment: CDR1 LGHDT and CDR2 YNNKEL (reference sequence). The V gene end was trimmed by 4 bases and the J gene end by 1 base; junction bases not matched to a gene: 3. The CDR3 has 15 residues. The CDR3 DNA is TGTGCCAGCAGCCGCCGGGACAGGTCTGGAAACACCATATATTTT. Residues: CASSRRDRSGNTIYF.

This clonotype was seen at least ten times. The chain joins TRBV5-1 to TRBJ2-1; maybe TRBD2 (6 bases). Germline CDR1 reads SGHRS; CDR2 reads YFSETQ. V lost 3 bases and J lost 0, with 16 bases in between. The CDR3 covers 17 residues. CDR3 in amino acids: CASSSRQRASSYNEQFF. The CDR3 region has the DNA TGCGCCAGCAGCTCGAGACAGCGGGCCAGCTCCTACAATGAGCAGTTCTTC.

The V gene is TRBV20-1, the J gene TRBJ1-6; TRBD1 agrees at 7 bases. V gave up 2 bases and J gave up 7 bases; unmatched junction bases: 8. The CDR3 extends over 15 amino acids. CDR1 and CDR2 (germline): DFQATT, SNEGSKA (reference sequence). The CDR3 DNA follows: TGCAGTGCTAGATCTCCCGGGACAGCAAATTCACCCCTCCACTTT. Protein product: CSARSPGTANSPLHF.

This clonotype was seen more than once but under ten times. The chain has TRBV20-1 and TRBJ2-5; the D gene is possibly TRBD2 (5 bases). The germline CDR1 and CDR2 sequences are DFQATT and SNEGSKA (reference sequence). The V gene lost 4 bases and the J gene lost 0 bases, with 9 bases spanning the gap. This CDR3 has 13 residues. The CDR3, as DNA: TGCAGTGCTAAGATCGGGAACCAAGAGACCCAGTACTTC. This codes for CSAKIGNQETQYF.

This chain connects TRBV13 to TRBJ1-3; tentative D call: TRBD1 (6 bases). There are 16 residues in the CDR3. V was cut by 1 base and J by 2 bases, with 12 bases left in between. The germline V gene has CDR1 PRHDT and CDR2 FYEKMQ (reference sequence). DNA for the CDR3: TGTGCCAGCAGCTTAGATTGGGGGCGCGCTGGAAACACCATATATTTT. This encodes CASSLDWGRAGNTIYF.

Ten or more counts support this clonotype. The rearrangement joins TRBV12-3 or TRBV12-4 to TRBJ1-5, with 8 bases identical to TRBD1. Losses at the gene ends were 3 bases for V and 3 bases for J; bases not matched to a gene: 4. CDR3 length: 15 residues. The DNA of the CDR3 is TGTGCCAGCAGTTTTAGCAGGGGGCCCAATCAGCCCCAGCATTTT. Its translation: CASSFSRGPNQPQHF.

The table lists this clonotype with a few counts. This sequence joins TRBV5-1 and TRBJ2-7, with TRBD1 matching 7 bases. The length of the CDR3 is 14 residues. Germline V gene lookup returns CDR1 SGHRS and CDR2 YFSETQ. V lost 4 bases, J lost 7 bases, and 11 bases stayed unmatched. DNA for the CDR3: TGCGCCAGCAGCGGCCGGGACAGCATTCCGGAGCAGTACTTC. Encoded protein: CASSGRDSIPEQYF.

The chain recombines TRBV19 with TRBJ1-2, with 7 bases that match TRBD1. CDR3 length: 14 residues. From germline, CDR1 is LNHDA and CDR2 SQIVND (reference sequence). After removal of 6 bases from V and 4 bases from J, the junction contained 8 bases not matched to a gene. Written as DNA, the CDR3 is TGTGCCAGTAGCATGGGACAGTACAGCTATGGCTACACCTTC. Its translation is CASSMGQYSYGYTF. Supplemented by reference TRBV19 and TRBJ1-2, the full variable domain reads DGGITQSPKYLFRKEGQNVTLSCEQNLNHDAMYWYRQDPGQGLRLIYYSQIVNDFQKGDIAEGYSVSREKKESFPLTVTSAQKNPTAFYLCASSMGQYSYGYTFGSGTRLTVV.

The chain couples TRBV28 to TRBJ1-3; D gene unclear. Germline V gene sequence: CDR1 MDHEN, CDR2 SYDVKM. The CDR3 spans 16 residues. Trimming took 0 bases from V and 0 from J, leaving 9 bases between them. As DNA, the CDR3 is TGTGCCAGCAGTTTATGGGGCAGCTACTCTGGAAACACCATATATTTT. As protein: CASSLWGSYSGNTIYF.

The chain links TRBV12-3 or TRBV12-4 to TRBJ2-3, with 14 positions matching TRBD2. The CDR3 sequence is 18 residues long. V gave up 5 bases and J gave up 2 bases; unmatched junction bases: 9. CDR3 residues: CASSGLAGGWSSTDTQYF. The CDR3 region has the DNA TGTGCCAGCAGTGGACTAGCGGGAGGTTGGTCCTCCACAGATACGCAGTATTTT.

This sequence joins TRBV29-1 and TRBJ2-7, with a possible D match to TRBD2 (6 bases). Germline V gene sequence: CDR1 SQVTM, CDR2 ANQGSEA. With 3 bases removed from V and 8 bases from J, the gap between germline ends came to 11 bases. CDR3 length: 11 amino acids. The CDR3 DNA reads as TGCAGCGTTGACCTTCTAGCGAAGCAGTACTTC. It is translated as CSVDLLAKQYF.

V gene TRBV6-1 combines with J gene TRBJ1-2; 7 bases are a match to TRBD1. The CDR3 runs 15 residues. Losses at the gene ends were 6 bases for V and 6 bases for J; bases not matched to a gene: 13. The germline CDR1 and CDR2 sequences are MNHNS and SASEGT. Here the CDR3 DNA reads TGTGCCAGCAGATTTGACAGGGCGGGGTTAGATGGCTACACCTTC. Its translation is CASRFDRAGLDGYTF.